Below are 6 T cell receptor beta chains sequenced from a single sample in a study of OX40 agonist ivuxolimab in advanced cancers. TCRdb's copy holds only in-frame clones and misses some; the assay was immunoSEQ multiplex PCR. The sample has 55,000 to 75,000 clones, roughly 84% seen once; the top ten hold approximately 2.4%. Sequenced here: CD4+ or CD8+ T cells sorted from blood, sampled in a trial of the OX40 agonist ivuxolimab. These receptors were collected from an adult with an advanced solid tumor such as melanoma, head and neck, liver or kidney cancer.

The sample holds one count of this clone. This chain connects TRBV5-6 to TRBJ2-7, with 9 bases lining up with TRBD2. Trimming removed 1 base from V and 6 bases from J; junction bases left unmatched: 8. Germline loops: CDR1 SGHDT, CDR2 YYEEEE. The length of the CDR3 is 15 residues. The CDR3 bases are TGTGCCAGCAGCTTGTGGGTGGGACTAGCCTTCGAGCAGTACTTC. This gives the protein CASSLWVGLAFEQYF.

This clone has only a few counts. CDR3 protein: CASRTWATEAFF. In DNA, the CDR3 is TGTGCCAGTAGGACATGGGCGACTGAAGCTTTCTTT. This chain uses TRBV19 with TRBJ1-1; no clear D. Between the trimmed V and J ends, which lost 6 bases and 5 bases, there was a span of 10 bases. Germline CDR1 and CDR2: LNHDA and SQIVND (reference sequence). The CDR3 is 12 residues long.

This chain joins TRBV15 and TRBJ2-3; D is undetermined. CDR1 is LNHNV, CDR2 YYDKDF, per germline (reference sequence). This CDR3 region has 15 residues. V lost 1 base, J lost 2 bases, and 10 bases lay in between. The CDR3, as DNA: TGTGCCACCAGCAGAGGTCCGAGCTTCACAGATACGCAGTATTTT. Amino acid sequence: CATSRGPSFTDTQYF.

CDR3 coding DNA: TGTGCCAGCAGTGCATACCGGGACAGGGTTAACTATGGCTACACCTTC. Translating it yields CASSAYRDRVNYGYTF. The chain employs TRBV6-1 and TRBJ1-2, with 9 bases lining up with TRBD1. With V trimmed by 4 bases and J by 1 base, 7 bases remained unmatched. Per the germline V gene, CDR1 is MNHNS and CDR2 is SASEGT. CDR3 size: 16 residues.

This clone occurred once. V and J are TRBV5-1 and TRBJ2-7; D is possibly TRBD1 or TRBD2 (7 bases each). With 4 bases removed from V and 1 base from J, the gap between germline ends came to 15 bases. The CDR3 extends over 15 amino acids. Germline CDR1 and CDR2: SGHRS and YFSETQ. For the CDR3, the DNA is TGCGCCAGCAGCGCCCGACAGGGACTATCCTACGAGCAGTACTTC. Encoded protein: CASSARQGLSYEQYF.

The chain couples TRBV2 to TRBJ1-4; D possibly corresponds to TRBD1 (6 bases). This CDR3 contains 17 residues. The germline CDR1 and CDR2 sequences are SNHLY and FYNNEI. Trimming removed 6 bases from V and 0 bases from J, with 17 bases in between. CDR3 protein: CASRKGRGVATNEKLFF. CDR3 bases: TGTGCCAGCAGGAAGGGGAGGGGGGTTGCAACTAATGAAAAACTGTTTTTT.